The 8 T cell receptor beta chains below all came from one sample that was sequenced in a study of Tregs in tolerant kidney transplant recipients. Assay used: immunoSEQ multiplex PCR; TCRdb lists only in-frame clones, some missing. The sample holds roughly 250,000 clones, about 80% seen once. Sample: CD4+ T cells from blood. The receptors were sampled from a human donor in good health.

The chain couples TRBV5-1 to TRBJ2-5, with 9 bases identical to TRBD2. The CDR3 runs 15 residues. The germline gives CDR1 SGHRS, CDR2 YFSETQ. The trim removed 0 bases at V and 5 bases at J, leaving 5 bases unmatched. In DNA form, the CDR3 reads TGCGCCAGCAGCTTGGTCGGCGGGGGGGCGGAGACCCAGTACTTC. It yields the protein CASSLVGGGAETQYF. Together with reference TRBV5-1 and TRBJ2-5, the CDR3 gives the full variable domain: KAGVTQTPRYLIKTRGQQVTLSCSPISGHRSVSWYQQTPGQGLQFLFEYFSETQRNKGNFPGRFSGRQFSNSRSEMNVSTLELGDSALYLCASSLVGGGAETQYFGPGTRLLVL.

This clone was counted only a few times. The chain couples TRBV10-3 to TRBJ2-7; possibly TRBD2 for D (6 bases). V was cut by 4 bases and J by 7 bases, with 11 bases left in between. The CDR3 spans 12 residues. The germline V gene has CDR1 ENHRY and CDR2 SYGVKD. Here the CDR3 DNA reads TGTGCCATCAGTGGGTGGGCGGGAGAGCAGTACTTC. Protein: CAISGWAGEQYF.

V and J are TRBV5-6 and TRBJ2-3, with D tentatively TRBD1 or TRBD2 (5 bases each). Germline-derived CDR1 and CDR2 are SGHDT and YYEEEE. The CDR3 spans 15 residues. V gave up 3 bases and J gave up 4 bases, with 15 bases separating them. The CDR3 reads CASSSPGRSSDTQYF. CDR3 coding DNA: TGTGCCAGCAGCTCCCCGGGACGTTCGTCAGATACGCAGTATTTT.

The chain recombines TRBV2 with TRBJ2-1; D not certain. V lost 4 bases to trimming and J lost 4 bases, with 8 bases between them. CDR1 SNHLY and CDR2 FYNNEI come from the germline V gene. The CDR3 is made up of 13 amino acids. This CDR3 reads CASSGHIYNEQFF. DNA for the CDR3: TGTGCCAGCAGTGGGCACATTTACAATGAGCAGTTCTTC.

CDR3 loop: CASSLYPPRQGRLRETQYF. Here the CDR3 DNA reads TGTGCCAGCAGCTTATATCCCCCCCGACAGGGGAGGCTCCGGGAGACCCAGTACTTC. The chain joins TRBV7-9 to TRBJ2-5; 8 bases match TRBD1. The CDR3 is 19 amino acids. Germline V gene sequence: CDR1 SEHNR, CDR2 FQNEAQ (reference sequence). With V trimmed by 2 bases and J by 5 bases, 19 bases remained unmatched.

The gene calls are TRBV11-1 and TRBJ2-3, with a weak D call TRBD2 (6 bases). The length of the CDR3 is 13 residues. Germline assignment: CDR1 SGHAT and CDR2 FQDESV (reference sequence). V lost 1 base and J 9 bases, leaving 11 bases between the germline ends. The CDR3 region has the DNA TGTGCCAGCAGCTTAGGCCCGGCGGGGACGCAGTATTTT. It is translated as CASSLGPAGTQYF.

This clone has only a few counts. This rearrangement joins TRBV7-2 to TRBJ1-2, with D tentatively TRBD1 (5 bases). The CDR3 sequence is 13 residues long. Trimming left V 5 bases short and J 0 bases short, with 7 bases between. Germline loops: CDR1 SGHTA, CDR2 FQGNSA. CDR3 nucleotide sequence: TGTGCCAGCAGCAAGACAGCTAACTATGGCTACACCTTC. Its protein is CASSKTANYGYTF.

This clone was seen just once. CDR3 in DNA: TGTGCCAAGACCGGGACAGTTAATTCACCCCTCCACTTT. It yields the protein CAKTGTVNSPLHF. The rearrangement joins TRBV2 to TRBJ1-6; 7 bases are a match to TRBD1. CDR1 SNHLY and CDR2 FYNNEI come from the germline V gene. Trimming took 10 bases from V and 6 from J; bases not matched to a gene: 6. The CDR3 sequence is 13 residues long.